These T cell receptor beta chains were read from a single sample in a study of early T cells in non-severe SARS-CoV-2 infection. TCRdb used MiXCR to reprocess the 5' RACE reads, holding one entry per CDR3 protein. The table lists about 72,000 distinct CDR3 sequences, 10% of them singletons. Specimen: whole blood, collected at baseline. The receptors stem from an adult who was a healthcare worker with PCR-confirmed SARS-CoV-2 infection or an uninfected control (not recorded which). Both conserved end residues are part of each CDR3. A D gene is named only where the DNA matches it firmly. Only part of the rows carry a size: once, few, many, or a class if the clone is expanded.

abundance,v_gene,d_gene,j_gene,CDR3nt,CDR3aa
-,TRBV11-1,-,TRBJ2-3,TGTGCCAGCAGCCCCCCCGGGGTGGATACGCAGTATTTT,CASSPPGVDTQYF
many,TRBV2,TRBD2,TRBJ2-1,TGTGCCAGCAGTGATGGGACTAGACTCAATGAGCAGTTCTTC,CASSDGTRLNEQFF
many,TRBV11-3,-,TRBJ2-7,TGTGCCAGCAGCTTCGACAGCGGACCCCTCGAGCAGTACTTC,CASSFDSGPLEQYF
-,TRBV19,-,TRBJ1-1,TGTGCCAGTAATGTACCCGGACAGCCTGAAGCTTTCTTT,CASNVPGQPEAFF
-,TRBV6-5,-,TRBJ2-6,TGTGCCAGCAGTTACTGGGGCTCTGGGGCCAACGTCCTGACTTTC,CASSYWGSGANVLTF
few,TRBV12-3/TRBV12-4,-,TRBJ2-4,TGTGCCAGCAGTCCAGGGATAGCCAAAAACATTCAGTACTTC,CASSPGIAKNIQYF
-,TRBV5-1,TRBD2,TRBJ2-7,TGCGCCAGCAGCTTGGGTGGACTAGCGGTCGGATACGAGCAGTACTTC,CASSLGGLAVGYEQYF
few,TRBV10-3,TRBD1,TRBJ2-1,TGTGCCATCAGGAAGGGACAGGGGGCGAGAGGAGACAATGAGCAGTTCTTC,CAIRKGQGARGDNEQFF
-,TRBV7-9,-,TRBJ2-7,TGTGCCAGCAGCGATCCCCCGCTCACCCACGAGCAGTACTTC,CASSDPPLTHEQYF
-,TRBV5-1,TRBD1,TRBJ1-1,TGCGCCAGCAGCGTACATGACAGGGGCACTGAAGCTTTCTTT,CASSVHDRGTEAFF
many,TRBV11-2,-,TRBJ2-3,TGTGCCAGCAGCCCCCTGGGAGCCCAGAGCACAGATACGCAGTATTTT,CASSPLGAQSTDTQYF
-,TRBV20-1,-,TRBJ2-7,TGCAGTGCTAGACCGGAGCACCTCTACGAGCAGTACTTC,CSARPEHLYEQYF
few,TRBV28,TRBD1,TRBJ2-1,TGTGCCAGCATCCCTGGGACAGGGGGCAATGAGCAGTTCTTC,CASIPGTGGNEQFF
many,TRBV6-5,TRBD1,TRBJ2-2,TGTGCCAGCAGGCCACAGGGGGGCGGGGAGCTGTTTTTT,CASRPQGGGELFF
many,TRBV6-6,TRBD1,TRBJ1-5,TGTGCCAGCAGCGGACAGGGGGCGAGTCAGCCCCAGCATTTT,CASSGQGASQPQHF
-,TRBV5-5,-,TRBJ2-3,TGTGCCAGCAGCCCCACGCTGGATACGCAGTATTTT,CASSPTLDTQYF
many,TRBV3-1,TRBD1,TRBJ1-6,TGTGCCAGCAGCTGGGGACAGGGGAGGAATTCACCCCTCCACTTT,CASSWGQGRNSPLHF
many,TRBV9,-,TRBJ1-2,TGTGCCAGCAGCGTAGATGAGAACTATGGCTACACCTTC,CASSVDENYGYTF
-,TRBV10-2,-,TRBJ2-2,TGCGCCAGCAGCATGACGGAGAACACCGGGGAGCTGTTTTTT,CASSMTENTGELFF
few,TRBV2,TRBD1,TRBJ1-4,TGTGCCAGCAGTTCCTCGACAGGGCGGACTGAAAAACTGTTTTTT,CASSSSTGRTEKLFF
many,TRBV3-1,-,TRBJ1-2,TGTGCCAGCAGCCAAGCGACGGGCGCGGACTATGGCTACACCTTC,CASSQATGADYGYTF
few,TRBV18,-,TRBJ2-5,TGTGCCAGCTCACTCCTCAAGGGAAATCAAGAGACCCAGTACTTC,CASSLLKGNQETQYF
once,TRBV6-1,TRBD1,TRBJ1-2,TGTGCCAGCAGTGATGGACCGGGACAGGCTGGCTACACCTTC,CASSDGPGQAGYTF
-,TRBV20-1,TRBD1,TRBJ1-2,TGCAGTGCTTCTAGTGAGACAGGGAATTACCTCTATGGCTACACCTTC,CSASSETGNYLYGYTF
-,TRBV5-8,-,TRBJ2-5,TGTGCCAGCGGCCCACCCCTTGGGCAAGAGACCCAGTACTTC,CASGPPLGQETQYF
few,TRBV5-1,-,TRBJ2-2,TGCGCCAGCAGCTTGATCGGACAGAATACCGGGGAGCTGTTTTTT,CASSLIGQNTGELFF
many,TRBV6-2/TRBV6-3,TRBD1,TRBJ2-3,TGTGCCAGCAGTTACGACAGGGACAGGCGGTGGGGCACAGATACGCAGTATTTT,CASSYDRDRRWGTDTQYF
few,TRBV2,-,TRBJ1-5,TGTGCCAGCAGTGAAGGGATCATCAATCAGCCCCAGCATTTT,CASSEGIINQPQHF
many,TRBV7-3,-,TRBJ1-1,TGTGCCAGCAGCTTTGACCAGGCAAACACTGAAGCTTTCTTT,CASSFDQANTEAFF
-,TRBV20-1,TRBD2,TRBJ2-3,TGCAGTGCCGCCTGGGTAGCGGGGGGCACAGATACGCAGTATTTT,CSAAWVAGGTDTQYF
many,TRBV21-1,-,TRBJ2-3,TGTGCCAGCAGCCACCGGGACAGGGGCAAGGGGCGCCCGCGGCACGGCACGACAGATACGCAGTATTTT,CASSHRDRGKGRPRHGTTDTQYF
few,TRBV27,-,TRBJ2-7,TGTGCCAGCAGTTTAAGGCGGCAGGCCTACGAGCAGTACTTC,CASSLRRQAYEQYF
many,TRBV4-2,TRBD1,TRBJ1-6,TGTGCCAGCACCCTCGACAGGGCTGGGGGTTCACCCCTCCACTTT,CASTLDRAGGSPLHF
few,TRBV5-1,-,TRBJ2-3,TGCGCCAGCAGCTTGTTTCTCTTTACCGATACGCAGTATTTT,CASSLFLFTDTQYF
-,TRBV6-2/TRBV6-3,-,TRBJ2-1,TGTGCCAGCATGGGGAACAGGGCCGACAATGAGCAGTTCTTC,CASMGNRADNEQFF
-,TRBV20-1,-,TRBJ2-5,TGCAGTGCCGTCGGGGCAGCTCCATACCAAGAGACCCAGTACTTC,CSAVGAAPYQETQYF
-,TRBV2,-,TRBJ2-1,TGTGCCAGCAGGGCGTACAATGAGCAGTTCTTC,CASRAYNEQFF
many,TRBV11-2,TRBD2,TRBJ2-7,TGTGCCAGCAGCCCCGGGACTAGCGGGGCCGGCGAGCAGTACTTC,CASSPGTSGAGEQYF
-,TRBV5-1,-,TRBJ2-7,TGCGCCAGCAGCTCGACAGGCAACTCCTACGAGCAGTACTTC,CASSSTGNSYEQYF
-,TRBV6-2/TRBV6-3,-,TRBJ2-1,TGTGCCAGCAGTTACTCTGTCTATGAGCAGTTCTTC,CASSYSVYEQFF
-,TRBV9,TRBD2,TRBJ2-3,TGTGCCAGCAGCGTATTTAGCGGGGTAGATACGCAGTATTTT,CASSVFSGVDTQYF
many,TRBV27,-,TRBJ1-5,TGTGCCAGCAAACAGGGCCAAAATCAGCCCCAGCATTTT,CASKQGQNQPQHF
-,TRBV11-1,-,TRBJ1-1,TGTGCCAGCAGCTCCACCTGGGGGGCTGAAGCTTTCTTT,CASSSTWGAEAFF
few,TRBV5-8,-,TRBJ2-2,TGTGCCAGCAGCTTGGAAGACAGACCCACCGGGGAGCTGTTTTTT,CASSLEDRPTGELFF
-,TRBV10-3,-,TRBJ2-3,TGTGCCATCAGACCGGGCCCTGAGGGCCCGTCAGATACGCAGTATTTT,CAIRPGPEGPSDTQYF
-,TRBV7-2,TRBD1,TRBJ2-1,TGTGCCAGCAGCTTAGGACAGGGGATGAGAAGCTCCTACAATGAGCAGTTCTTC,CASSLGQGMRSSYNEQFF
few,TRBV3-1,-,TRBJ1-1,TGTGCCAGCAGCCAAGGGGTCCGGGTGAACACTGAAGCTTTCTTT,CASSQGVRVNTEAFF
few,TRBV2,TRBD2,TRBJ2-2,TGTGCCAGCAAGCCTAGCGGGGGGCACACCGGGGAGCTGTTTTTT,CASKPSGGHTGELFF
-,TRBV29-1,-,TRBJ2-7,TGCAGCGTTGAATCATGGCAGGGGACCTACGAGCAGTACTTC,CSVESWQGTYEQYF